This paragraph covers one T cell receptor (beta chain) sequence. The CDR3 totals 13 residues. Germline V gene sequence: CDR1 SQVTM, CDR2 ANQGSEA. V dropped 4 bases and J dropped 2 bases, with 8 bases sitting between them. The data were obtained in a study of T cell changes during pregnancy in multiple sclerosis. The method was immunoSEQ multiplex PCR; TCRdb's version includes in-frame clones alone and lacks a portion of them. The data hold about 16,000 clones, with 80% to 90% observed a single time. This material consisted of CD8+ T cells from peripheral blood mononuclear cells, taken in the first trimester of pregnancy. V gene TRBV29-1 combines with J gene TRBJ2-2, with no clear D. The clonotype originates from a female donor with multiple sclerosis, enrolled in a pregnancy study. DNA for the CDR3: TGCAGCGTTGGGGCAGACAACACCGGGGAGCTGTTTTTT. Residues: CSVGADNTGELFF.